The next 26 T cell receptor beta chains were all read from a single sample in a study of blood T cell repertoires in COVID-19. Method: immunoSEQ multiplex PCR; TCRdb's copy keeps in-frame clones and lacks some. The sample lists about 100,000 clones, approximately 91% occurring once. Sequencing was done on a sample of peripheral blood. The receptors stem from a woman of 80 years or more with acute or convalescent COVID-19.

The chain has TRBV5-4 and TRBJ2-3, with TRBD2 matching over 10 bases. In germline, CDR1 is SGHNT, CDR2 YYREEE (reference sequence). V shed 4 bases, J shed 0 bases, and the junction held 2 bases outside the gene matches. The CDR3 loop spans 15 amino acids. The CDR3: CASSTAGGSTDTQYF. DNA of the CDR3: TGTGCCAGCAGCACAGCGGGGGGGAGCACAGATACGCAGTATTTT.

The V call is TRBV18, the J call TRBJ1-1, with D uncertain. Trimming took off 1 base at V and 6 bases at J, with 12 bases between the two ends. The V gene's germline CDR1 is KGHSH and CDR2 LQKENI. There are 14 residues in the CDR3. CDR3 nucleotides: TGTGCCAGCTCACCACTGGAGGGTCGGGCTGAAGCTTTCTTT. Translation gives CASSPLEGRAEAFF.

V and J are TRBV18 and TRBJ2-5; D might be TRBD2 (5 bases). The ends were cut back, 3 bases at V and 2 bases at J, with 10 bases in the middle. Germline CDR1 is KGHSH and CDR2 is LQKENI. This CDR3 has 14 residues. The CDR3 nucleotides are TGTGCCAGCTCACCTGAGGGATCTCAAGAGACCCAGTACTTC. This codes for CASSPEGSQETQYF.

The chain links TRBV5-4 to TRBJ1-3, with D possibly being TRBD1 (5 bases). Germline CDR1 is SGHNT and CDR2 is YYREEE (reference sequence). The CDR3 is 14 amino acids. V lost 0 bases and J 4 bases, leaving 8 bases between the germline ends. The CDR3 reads CASSLEGSGNTIYF. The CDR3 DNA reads TGTGCCAGCAGCTTGGAGGGGTCCGGAAACACCATATATTTT.

For the CDR3, the DNA is TGTGCCAGCAGTTTTACAGGGGTCTATGGCTACACCTTC. This sequence encodes CASSFTGVYGYTF. The V call is TRBV28, the J call TRBJ1-2; the match to TRBD1 covers 7 bases. After removal of 3 bases from V and 4 bases from J, the junction contained 2 bases not matched to a gene. The CDR3 runs 13 residues. Germline V lookup: CDR1 MDHEN, CDR2 SYDVKM.

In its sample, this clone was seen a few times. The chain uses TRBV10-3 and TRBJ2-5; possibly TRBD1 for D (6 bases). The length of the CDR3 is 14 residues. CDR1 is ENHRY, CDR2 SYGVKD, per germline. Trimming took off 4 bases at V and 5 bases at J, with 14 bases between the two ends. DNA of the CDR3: TGTGCCATCAGTGGCAGGGGAGCCGAGGAGACCCAGTACTTC. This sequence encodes CAISGRGAEETQYF.

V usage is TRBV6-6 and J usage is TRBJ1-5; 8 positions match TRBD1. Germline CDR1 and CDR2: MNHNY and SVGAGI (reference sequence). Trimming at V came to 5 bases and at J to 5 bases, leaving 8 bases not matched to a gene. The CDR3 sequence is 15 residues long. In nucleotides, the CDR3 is TGTGCCAGCAGTGACCCGGACAGGGTGGATCAGCCCCAGCATTTT. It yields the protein CASSDPDRVDQPQHF.

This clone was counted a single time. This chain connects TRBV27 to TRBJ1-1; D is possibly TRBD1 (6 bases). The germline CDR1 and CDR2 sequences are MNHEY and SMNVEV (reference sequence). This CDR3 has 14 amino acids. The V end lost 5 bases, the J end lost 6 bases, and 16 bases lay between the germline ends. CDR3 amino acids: CASSQYRESAEAFF. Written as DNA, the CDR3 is TGTGCCAGCAGTCAATACAGGGAATCGGCTGAAGCTTTCTTT.

The CDR3 DNA sequence: TGTGCCAGCAGCTCCCCGACTAGCGGACTACGCAAGCAGTACTTC. It is translated as CASSSPTSGLRKQYF. The chain recombines TRBV11-2 with TRBJ2-7; 9 positions agree with TRBD2. Germline CDR1 and CDR2: SGHAT and FQNNGV. V lost 4 bases, J lost 8 bases, and 12 bases stayed unmatched. CDR3 length equals 15 residues.

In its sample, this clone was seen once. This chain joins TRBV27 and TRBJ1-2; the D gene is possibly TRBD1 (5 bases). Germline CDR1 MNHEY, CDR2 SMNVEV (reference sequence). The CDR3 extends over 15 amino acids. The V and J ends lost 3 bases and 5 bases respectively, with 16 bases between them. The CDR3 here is CASSLDGVRDYGYTF. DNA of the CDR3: TGTGCCAGCAGTTTGGATGGTGTCAGGGATTATGGCTACACCTTC.

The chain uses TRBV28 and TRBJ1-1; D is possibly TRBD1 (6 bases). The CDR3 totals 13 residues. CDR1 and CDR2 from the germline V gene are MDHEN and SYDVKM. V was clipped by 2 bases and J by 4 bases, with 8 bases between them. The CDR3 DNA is TGTGCCAGCAGTTTAACAGGGATCACTGAAGCTTTCTTT. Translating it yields CASSLTGITEAFF.

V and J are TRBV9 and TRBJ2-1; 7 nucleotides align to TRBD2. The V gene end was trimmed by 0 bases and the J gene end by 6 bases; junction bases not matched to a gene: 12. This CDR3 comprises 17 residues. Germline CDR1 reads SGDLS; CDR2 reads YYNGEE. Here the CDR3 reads CASSVAGGDSGLNEQFF. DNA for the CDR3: TGTGCCAGCAGCGTAGCTGGGGGAGATAGCGGGCTCAATGAGCAGTTCTTC.

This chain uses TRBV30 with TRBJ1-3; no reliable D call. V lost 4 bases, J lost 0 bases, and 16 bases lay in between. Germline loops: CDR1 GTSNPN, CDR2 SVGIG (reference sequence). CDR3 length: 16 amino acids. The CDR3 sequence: CAWTYRPWSSGNTIYF. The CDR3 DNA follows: TGTGCCTGGACCTATCGACCGTGGAGCTCTGGAAACACCATATATTTT.

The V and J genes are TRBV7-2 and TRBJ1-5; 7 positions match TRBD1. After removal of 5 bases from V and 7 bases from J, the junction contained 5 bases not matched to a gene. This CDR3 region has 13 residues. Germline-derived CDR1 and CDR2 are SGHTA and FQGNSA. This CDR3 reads CASSQTGDQPQHF. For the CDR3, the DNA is TGTGCCAGCAGCCAAACAGGGGACCAGCCCCAGCATTTT.

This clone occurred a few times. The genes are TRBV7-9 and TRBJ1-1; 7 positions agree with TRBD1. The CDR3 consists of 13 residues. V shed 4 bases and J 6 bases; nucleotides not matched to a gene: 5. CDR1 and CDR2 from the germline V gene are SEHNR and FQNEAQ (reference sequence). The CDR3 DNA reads TGTGCCAGCAGCTATCAGGGGGTTTCTGAAGCTTTCTTT. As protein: CASSYQGVSEAFF.

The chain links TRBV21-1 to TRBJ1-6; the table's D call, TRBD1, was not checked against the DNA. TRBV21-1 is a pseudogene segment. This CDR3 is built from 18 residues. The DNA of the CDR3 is TGTGCCAGCAGCAAGCTCGGAGGACAGAGCTCCTATAATTCACCCCTCCACTTT. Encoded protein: CASSKLGGQSSYNSPLHF.

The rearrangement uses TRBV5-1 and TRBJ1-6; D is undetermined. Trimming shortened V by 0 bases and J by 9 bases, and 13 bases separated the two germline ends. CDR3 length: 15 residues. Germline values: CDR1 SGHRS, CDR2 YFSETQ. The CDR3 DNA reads TGCGCCAGCAGCTTGGAACAGACTGGGAGTTCACCCCTCCACTTT. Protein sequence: CASSLEQTGSSPLHF.

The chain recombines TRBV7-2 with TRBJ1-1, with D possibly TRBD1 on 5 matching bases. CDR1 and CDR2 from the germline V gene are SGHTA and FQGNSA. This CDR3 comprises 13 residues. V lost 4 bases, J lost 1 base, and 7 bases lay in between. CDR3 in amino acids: CASSSGQNTEAFF. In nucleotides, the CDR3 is TGTGCCAGCAGCTCTGGACAGAACACTGAAGCTTTCTTT. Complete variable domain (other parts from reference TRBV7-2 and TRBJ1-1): GAGVSQSPSNKVTEKGKDVELRCDPISGHTALYWYRQSLGQGLEFLIYFQGNSAPDKSGLPSDRFSAERTGGSVSTLTIQRTQQEDSAVYLCASSSGQNTEAFFGQGTRLTVV.

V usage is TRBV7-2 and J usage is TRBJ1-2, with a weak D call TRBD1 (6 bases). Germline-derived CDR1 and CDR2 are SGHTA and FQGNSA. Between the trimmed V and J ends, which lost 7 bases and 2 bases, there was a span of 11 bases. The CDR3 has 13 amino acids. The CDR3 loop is CASTLQGNYGYTF. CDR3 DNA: TGTGCCAGCACCTTGCAGGGGAACTATGGCTACACCTTC. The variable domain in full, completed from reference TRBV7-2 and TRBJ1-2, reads GAGVSQSPSNKVTEKGKDVELRCDPISGHTALYWYRQSLGQGLEFLIYFQGNSAPDKSGLPSDRFSAERTGGSVSTLTIQRTQQEDSAVYLCASTLQGNYGYTFGSGTRLTVV.

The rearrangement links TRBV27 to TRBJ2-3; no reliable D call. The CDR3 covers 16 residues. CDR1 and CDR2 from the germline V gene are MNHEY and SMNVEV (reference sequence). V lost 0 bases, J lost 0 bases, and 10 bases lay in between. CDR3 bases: TGTGCCAGCAGTTTATCGAGAGCTATTAGCACAGATACGCAGTATTTT. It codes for CASSLSRAISTDTQYF.

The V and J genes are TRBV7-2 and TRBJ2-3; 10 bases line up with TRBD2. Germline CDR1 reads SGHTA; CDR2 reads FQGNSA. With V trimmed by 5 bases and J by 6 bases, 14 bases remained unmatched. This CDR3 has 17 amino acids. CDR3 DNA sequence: TGTGCCAGCAGCCCGTTCCTGCTAGCGGGAGTGGGGGATACGCAGTATTTT. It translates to CASSPFLLAGVGDTQYF.

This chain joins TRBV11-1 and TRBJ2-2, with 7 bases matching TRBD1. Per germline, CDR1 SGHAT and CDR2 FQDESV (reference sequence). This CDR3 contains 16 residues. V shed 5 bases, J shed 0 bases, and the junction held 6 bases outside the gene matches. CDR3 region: CASSPDGTANTGELFF. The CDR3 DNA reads TGTGCCAGCAGCCCCGACGGGACAGCGAACACCGGGGAGCTGTTTTTT.

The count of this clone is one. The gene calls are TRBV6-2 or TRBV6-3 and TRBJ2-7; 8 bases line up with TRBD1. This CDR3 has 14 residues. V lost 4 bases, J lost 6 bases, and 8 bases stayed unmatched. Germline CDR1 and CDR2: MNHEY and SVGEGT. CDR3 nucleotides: TGTGCCAGCAGTTTAGGGACAGGATTCAGCGAGCAGTACTTC. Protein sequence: CASSLGTGFSEQYF.

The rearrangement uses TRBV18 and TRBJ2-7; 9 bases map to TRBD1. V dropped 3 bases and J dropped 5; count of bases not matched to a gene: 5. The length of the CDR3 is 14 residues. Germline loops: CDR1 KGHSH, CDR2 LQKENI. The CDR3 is CASSPTGGIDEQYF. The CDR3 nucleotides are TGTGCCAGCTCACCGACAGGGGGGATCGACGAGCAGTACTTC.

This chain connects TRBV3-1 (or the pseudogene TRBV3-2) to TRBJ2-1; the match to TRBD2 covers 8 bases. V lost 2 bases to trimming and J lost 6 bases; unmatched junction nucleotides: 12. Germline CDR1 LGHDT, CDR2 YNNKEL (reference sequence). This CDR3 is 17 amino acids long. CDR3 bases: TGTGCCAGCAGCCAATACCCGAGTAGCGGGATCCGCAATGAGCAGTTCTTC. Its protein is CASSQYPSSGIRNEQFF.

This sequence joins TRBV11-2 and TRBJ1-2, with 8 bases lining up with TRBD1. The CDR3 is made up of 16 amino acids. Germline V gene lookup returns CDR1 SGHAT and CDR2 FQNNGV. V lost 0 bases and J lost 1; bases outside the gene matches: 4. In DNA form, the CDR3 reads TGTGCCAGCAGCTTAGATCTGGACAGGGATAACTATGGCTACACCTTC. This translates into CASSLDLDRDNYGYTF.